Following are 30 T cell receptor beta chains from one sample sequenced in a study of blood T cell repertoires in COVID-19 (dated by TCRdb to the early 2020s). The receptor library was made with the immunoSEQ multiplex PCR assay. Not all clones reach the TCRdb copy of this immuneACCESS table, which keeps in-frame sequences only. Checked studies attribute under half of the gap to unresolved V genes and leave the rest unexplained. The sample has approximately 450,000 clones on record, around 89% of them singletons. The ten largest clones capture 1% to 1.3% of the sample. Material: PBMCs or T cells enriched from blood (not recorded which). The source is a man younger than 45 who had recovered from COVID-19.

The chain has TRBV12-5 and TRBJ2-1, with 7 bases lining up with TRBD2. The CDR3 totals 16 residues. Trimming at V came to 5 bases and at J to 0 bases, leaving 7 bases not matched to a gene. Germline CDR1 is LGHNT and CDR2 is FRNRAP. The chain's CDR3 is CASGPSGGSSYNEQFF. Here the CDR3 DNA reads TGTGCTAGTGGTCCCTCTGGCGGGAGCTCCTACAATGAGCAGTTCTTC.

This clone occurred once. The chain has TRBV7-9 and TRBJ2-2; D not resolved. There are 15 residues in the CDR3. Germline values: CDR1 SEHNR, CDR2 FQNEAQ (reference sequence). With 3 bases removed from V and 7 bases from J, the gap between germline ends came to 15 bases. The CDR3 protein is CASSFQASLSGELFF. The CDR3 region has the DNA TGTGCCAGCAGCTTTCAGGCGTCTTTAAGCGGGGAGCTGTTTTTT.

This chain uses TRBV11-2 with TRBJ2-2; 8 nucleotides match TRBD1. Germline values: CDR1 SGHAT, CDR2 FQNNGV. The CDR3 has 14 residues. The trim removed 5 bases at V and 5 bases at J, leaving 4 bases unmatched. The CDR3 nucleotides read TGTGCCAGCAGCCTTGGACAGGGTACCGGGGAGCTGTTTTTT. As protein: CASSLGQGTGELFF.

This clone was detected once. The chain recombines TRBV12-3 or TRBV12-4 with TRBJ1-6, with D hard to call. V was clipped by 4 bases and J by 13 bases, with 11 bases between them. The CDR3 has 12 residues. CDR3 region: CASSSTSGPLHF. The CDR3, as DNA: TGTGCCAGCAGTTCGACTAGCGGTCCCCTCCACTTT.

The chain couples TRBV20-1 to TRBJ2-3, with D unclear. V dropped 3 bases and J dropped 2 bases, with 9 bases sitting between them. The CDR3 sequence is 13 residues long. Germline assignment: CDR1 DFQATT and CDR2 SNEGSKA (reference sequence). CDR3 amino acids: CSASEISTDTQYF. As DNA, the CDR3 is TGCAGTGCTAGTGAAATCTCCACAGATACGCAGTATTTT.

The chain recombines TRBV4-1 with TRBJ2-1, with 10 bases fitting TRBD2. Germline CDR1 and CDR2: MGHRA and YSYEKL. V trimming: 1 base; J trimming: 4 bases; junction bases outside the gene matches: 4. CDR3 size: 16 residues. Here the CDR3 DNA reads TGCGCCAGCAGCCAAGCGGTTAGCGGGAGGTACAATGAGCAGTTCTTC. Amino acid sequence: CASSQAVSGRYNEQFF.

The chain couples TRBV12-3 or TRBV12-4 to TRBJ2-2, with TRBD2 as a possible D gene (5 bases). This CDR3 is 12 amino acids long. V lost 10 bases and J 6 bases, leaving 12 bases between the germline ends. This CDR3 is CATWTPPGELFF. For the CDR3, the DNA is TGTGCCACATGGACTCCCCCCGGGGAGCTGTTTTTT.

V usage is TRBV5-1 and J usage is TRBJ1-2; 7 nucleotides line up with TRBD1. J gave up 3 bases and V 0 bases, and 5 bases lay outside the gene matches. This CDR3 has 15 residues. In germline, CDR1 is SGHRS, CDR2 YFSETQ. The chain's CDR3 is CASSLGTQGDYGYTF. CDR3 DNA sequence: TGCGCCAGCAGCTTGGGGACTCAGGGGGACTATGGCTACACCTTC.

The chain links TRBV25-1 to TRBJ1-1; D gene uncertain. Between the trimmed V and J ends, which lost 6 bases and 4 bases, there was a span of 15 bases. CDR3 size: 14 residues. Germline V lookup: CDR1 MGHDK, CDR2 SYGVNS. The CDR3 region is CASRVGPSGTEAFF. The CDR3 nucleotides read TGTGCCAGCAGGGTAGGCCCCTCGGGCACTGAAGCTTTCTTT.

This chain links TRBV19 with TRBJ2-7, with D possibly matching TRBD2 (5 bases). The length of the CDR3 is 13 residues. The germline CDR1 and CDR2 sequences are LNHDA and SQIVND (reference sequence). V was clipped by 5 bases and J by 1 base, with 9 bases between them. The CDR3 coding sequence is TGTGCCAGTAGTTCCGGAGGTTCCTACGAGCAGTACTTC. It encodes CASSSGGSYEQYF.

The chain joins TRBV18 to TRBJ2-1, with TRBD2 identical over 8 bases. Trimming took 3 bases from V and 7 from J; bases not matched to a gene: 5. The CDR3 is 14 residues long. Germline V lookup: CDR1 KGHSH, CDR2 LQKENI. CDR3 nucleotides: TGTGCCAGCTCACCTGTGGGACTAGAAAATGAGCAGTTCTTC. Protein: CASSPVGLENEQFF.

This sequence joins TRBV28 and TRBJ1-5; D remains unclear. The CDR3 loop spans 14 amino acids. V was clipped by 5 bases and J by 1 base, with 9 bases between them. Germline CDR1 is MDHEN and CDR2 is SYDVKM. CDR3 residues: CASSRSGSNQPQHF. CDR3 DNA: TGTGCCAGCAGTAGATCCGGGAGCAATCAGCCCCAGCATTTT.

V gene TRBV7-9 combines with J gene TRBJ1-2, with D maybe TRBD1 (6 bases). The germline gives CDR1 SEHNR, CDR2 FQNEAQ (reference sequence). The length of the CDR3 is 15 residues. V was shortened by 5 bases and J by 4 bases, with 17 bases between the two germline ends. CDR3 nucleotide sequence: TGTGCCAGCAGCACCGAAACAGGGTACGGCTATGGCTACACCTTC. Protein product: CASSTETGYGYGYTF.

This rearrangement joins TRBV5-4 to TRBJ2-7, with TRBD2 matching over 8 bases. V dropped 0 bases and J dropped 1; count of bases not matched to a gene: 6. This CDR3 comprises 16 residues. CDR1 and CDR2 (germline): SGHNT, YYREEE (reference sequence). CDR3 protein: CASSLAAGGISYEQYF. In DNA form, the CDR3 reads TGTGCCAGCAGCTTGGCTGCGGGGGGAATATCCTACGAGCAGTACTTC.

This sequence joins TRBV11-1 and TRBJ1-4; 8 nucleotides align to TRBD1. The CDR3 runs to 16 residues. CDR1 and CDR2 (germline): SGHAT, FQDESV (reference sequence). J lost 5 bases, V lost 1 base, and 6 bases had no gene match. This chain's CDR3 is CASSLVPGTGNEKLFF. The DNA for the CDR3 is TGTGCCAGCAGCTTAGTCCCCGGGACAGGAAATGAAAAACTGTTTTTT.

V gene TRBV2 combines with J gene TRBJ1-1; D is possibly TRBD1 (6 bases). The CDR3 totals 14 residues. The germline V gene encodes CDR1 SNHLY and CDR2 FYNNEI. The V end was cut by 8 bases, the J end by 5 bases, with 18 bases between. The chain's CDR3 is CASHRTATGTEAFF. The CDR3 region has the DNA TGTGCCAGCCATCGGACAGCCACGGGGACTGAAGCTTTCTTT.

The chain combines TRBV10-3 with TRBJ2-7; 8 nucleotides line up with TRBD1. Germline-derived CDR1 and CDR2 are ENHRY and SYGVKD. The CDR3 covers 13 residues. The ends lost 6 bases at V and 3 bases at J; junction bases unmatched: 4. Written as DNA, the CDR3 is TGTGCCATCAGGGCCGGACAGGGCTACGAGCAGTACTTC. Translation: CAIRAGQGYEQYF.

The rearrangement uses TRBV28 and TRBJ2-3, with 7 bases lining up with TRBD1. Germline-derived CDR1 and CDR2 are MDHEN and SYDVKM. With 2 bases clipped from V and 2 bases from J, the junction kept 10 bases outside the gene matches. The CDR3 has 17 residues. CDR3 nucleotide sequence: TGTGCCAGCAGTTTACCCGACAGGGAAGCCCCCACAGATACGCAGTATTTT. Its protein product is CASSLPDREAPTDTQYF.

The chain recombines TRBV10-3 with TRBJ2-3; 13 nucleotides match TRBD2. In germline, CDR1 is ENHRY, CDR2 SYGVKD. The CDR3 spans 19 residues. V lost 4 bases, J lost 5 bases, and 15 bases stayed unmatched. CDR3 residues: CAISGTSGRRGNLGDTQYF. As DNA, the CDR3 is TGTGCCATCAGTGGGACTAGCGGGAGACGGGGGAATTTGGGAGATACGCAGTATTTT.

This chain links TRBV12-3 or TRBV12-4 with TRBJ1-2, with 8 positions matching TRBD1. This CDR3 region has 13 residues. Losses at the gene ends were 6 bases for V and 8 bases for J; bases not matched to a gene: 8. The DNA for the CDR3 is TGTGCCAGCAGGGAACAGGGGGTCGGGGGCTACACCTTC. Amino acid sequence: CASREQGVGGYTF.

Here the CDR3 reads CASSSGLSYNEQFF. The CDR3 bases are TGTGCCAGCAGCTCGGGACTGAGTTACAATGAGCAGTTCTTC. The rearrangement joins TRBV7-9 to TRBJ2-1, with a weak D call TRBD2 (6 bases). Germline V gene lookup returns CDR1 SEHNR and CDR2 FQNEAQ (reference sequence). The V gene lost 4 bases and the J gene lost 4 bases, with 11 bases spanning the gap. CDR3 length equals 14 residues. The full variable domain, completed using reference TRBV7-9 and TRBJ2-1, is DTGVSQNPRHKITKRGQNVTFRCDPISEHNRLYWYRQTLGQGPEFLTYFQNEAQLEKSRLLSDRFSAERPKGSFSTLEIQRTEQGDSAMYLCASSSGLSYNEQFFGPGTRLTVL.

The chain links TRBV28 to TRBJ1-4; a possible D gene is TRBD1 (5 bases). There are 13 residues in the CDR3. V was clipped by 11 bases and J by 4 bases, with 14 bases between them. The germline gives CDR1 MDHEN, CDR2 SYDVKM. CDR3: CAVLGALNEKLFF. CDR3 in DNA: TGTGCCGTCCTAGGGGCCCTTAATGAAAAACTGTTTTTT.

The V gene is TRBV29-1, the J gene TRBJ2-7; no clear D. Trimming left V 0 bases short and J 2 bases short, with 17 bases between. This CDR3 contains 16 residues. The germline gives CDR1 SQVTM, CDR2 ANQGSEA. CDR3: CSVEDLRWVRPYEQYF. In DNA, the CDR3 is TGCAGCGTTGAAGATTTGAGGTGGGTGCGGCCCTACGAGCAGTACTTC.

This chain connects TRBV28 to TRBJ2-1; 10 bases agree with TRBD2. The CDR3 has 19 amino acids. The trim removed 6 bases at V and 0 bases at J, leaving 14 bases unmatched. The germline V gene encodes CDR1 MDHEN and CDR2 SYDVKM. This chain's CDR3 is CASSRRASGRASSYNEQFF. CDR3 nucleotide sequence: TGTGCCAGCAGCCGGCGGGCTAGCGGGAGAGCGAGCTCCTACAATGAGCAGTTCTTC. Combining the CDR3 with reference TRBV28 and TRBJ2-1 gives the whole variable domain DVKVTQSSRYLVKRTGEKVFLECVQDMDHENMFWYRQDPGLGLRLIYFSYDVKMKEKGDIPEGYSVSREKKERFSLILESASTNQTSMYLCASSRRASGRASSYNEQFFGPGTRLTVL.

The chain couples TRBV29-1 to TRBJ2-7; D call uncertain. Germline lookup yields CDR1 SQVTM and CDR2 ANQGSEA. With 2 bases removed from V and 3 bases from J, the gap between germline ends came to 8 bases. The CDR3 consists of 12 residues. The CDR3 nucleotides are TGCAGCGTTGAAAGTTCCAGCTACGAGCAGTACTTC. Translating gives CSVESSSYEQYF.

The chain is built from TRBV14 and TRBJ1-1, with D uncertain. The germline V and J ends were trimmed by 3 bases and 6 bases, with 8 bases remaining between them. Germline CDR1 is SGHDN and CDR2 is FVKESK. This CDR3 comprises 12 residues. CDR3: CASSHLSAEAFF. DNA of the CDR3: TGTGCCAGCAGCCATTTATCGGCTGAAGCTTTCTTT.

The chain recombines TRBV5-1 with TRBJ2-3; no clear D. V dropped 1 base and J dropped 7 bases, with 13 bases sitting between them. Germline V gives CDR1 SGHRS, CDR2 YFSETQ. CDR3 length: 14 amino acids. The CDR3 DNA reads as TGCGCCAGCAGCTTGTATTACCTCAGAAATACGCAGTATTTT. Translating it yields CASSLYYLRNTQYF.

The chain carries TRBV14 and TRBJ1-2; weak D call: TRBD1 (5 bases). CDR3 length: 13 residues. V gave up 1 base and J gave up 3 bases, with 6 bases separating them. From germline, CDR1 is SGHDN and CDR2 FVKESK. The CDR3 DNA reads TGTGCCAGCAGCCAAGGACAGCACTATGGCTACACCTTC. As protein: CASSQGQHYGYTF. Based on the CDR3 plus reference TRBV14 and TRBJ1-2, the full variable domain is EAGVTQFPSHSVIEKGQTVTLRCDPISGHDNLYWYRRVMGKEIKFLLHFVKESKQDESGMPNNRFLAERTGGTYSTLKVQPAELEDSGVYFCASSQGQHYGYTFGSGTRLTVV.

The J gene is TRBJ2-3, the V gene TRBV29-1; 14 nucleotides agree with TRBD2. V shed 1 base, J shed 1 base, and the junction held 19 bases outside the gene matches. This CDR3 spans 22 amino acids. Germline V CDR1 and CDR2: SQVTM, ANQGSEA. This chain's CDR3 is CSVEGWANTGLAGVIGTDTQYF. The CDR3 nucleotides read TGCAGCGTTGAAGGGTGGGCCAACACGGGACTAGCGGGAGTGATTGGCACAGATACGCAGTATTTT.

The V call is TRBV6-5, the J call TRBJ1-5, with D possibly matching TRBD1 (6 bases). Germline-derived CDR1 and CDR2 are MNHEY and SVGAGI. This CDR3 is built from 13 residues. V was trimmed by 4 bases and J by 6 bases, leaving 10 bases between them. The CDR3 DNA is TGTGCCAGCAGTTCGCAAGGGGGTCAGCCCCAGCATTTT. This encodes CASSSQGGQPQHF.